This T cell receptor beta chain originates from a study of shared clonotypes between healthy human individuals (dated by TCRdb to about 2020). Turning to the overall study: Three men and a couple of women, aged 18 to 49 years, made up the cohort. For each donor, CD4 naive and CD4 memory were each run on three plates, CD8 naive on two plates, and CD8 memory on one plate. To estimate repertoire size and how much clonotypes are shared between individuals, the study performed deep sequencing of blood TCR repertoires from roughly five healthy adults. To increase sequencing depth and limit assay-specific biases, TCR repertoire library preparation and sequencing were carried out by different laboratories using diverse techniques. Per donor, leukapheresis produced somewhere between about 0.9 and 9.5 billion PBMCs. Overall study outcomes, separate from this receptor: The genetic and exposure-history diversity represented was limited by the small number of donors. Compared with non-shared clonotypes, clonotypes shared by all four sorted-subset donors had higher generation probabilities. Rarefaction of sorted-subset datasets indicated incomplete sequencing despite the large sequencing depth. Sharing across a handful of donors was observed for about 5% of naive CD4, over 3% of naive CD8, around 2.5% of memory CD4, and roughly 0.4% of memory CD8 clonotypes. Pairwise subsampling led to the expectation that sequencing depth would affect the degree of clonotype sharing among donors. Only blood was sampled, and tissue TCR repertoires likely differ from those in blood. Estimated clonotype richness was generally larger for naive than for memory subsets.

Using the deep immunoSEQ assay, TCR CDR3 regions were amplified from genomic DNA by multiplex PCR. For each cell subset, the extracted genomic DNA was distributed evenly across all wells of several immunoSEQ 96-well plates, and each plate served as one replicate. For sorted subsets, approximately 210 ng of genomic DNA, equivalent to tens of thousands of T cell genomes, went into each replicate PCR. Purified libraries were quantified with a Qubit 3.0 fluorometer, sized on a Bioanalyzer 2100, and re-quantified with the KAPA Library Quantification kit. A separate single-read 150-cycle Illumina NextSeq 550 flow cell was used to sequence each immunoSEQ 96-well plate. For the original study's pipeline: Because the immunoSEQ output held only junctional sequences and lacked quality scores, the filtering could not match the filtering applied to full-length reads. To assign V/J genes and CDR3, sequences were annotated using PyIR, a Python wrapper for IgBLAST v1.9, with IMGT germline references. Reads were removed for weak V/J assignments (E-value above 1e-6), missing CDR3, stop codons, out-of-frame junctions, or ambiguous translated residues. V3J clonotypes were defined as sequences sharing an identical inferred V gene, J gene, and CDR3 amino acid sequence. To compute the percentage overlap between repertoires, the number of shared unique clonotypes was divided by the size of the smaller repertoire. RTK rarefaction, the Chao1 estimator, and Recon v2.1 estimates of unobserved clonotypes were used to assess repertoire richness. Generation probabilities were computed with OLGA for all TCRbeta clonotypes obtained by the gDNA method from four donors. TCRdb took this table from immuneACCESS and kept in-frame rearrangements with V and J called. Such tables lack part of the clones; where checked against another copy, unresolved V genes explain under half of the gap, and the rest is unexplained. That table gives V, J and clone size, and the DNA gave D and trimming. The sample profile shows nearly 750,000 clones; 55% to 80% of them were found once. The biggest ten clones account for approximately 1.7% of the sample.

This clone was recorded once. Its antigen remains undetermined. No base-level quality is on record; no much larger clone is a single base apart. Donors were healthy HIV-negative adults with no recently reported acute infections or vaccinations. Every donor was a Caucasian adult living in Nashville, Tennessee, USA. CD4+ T cells were enriched by magnetic negative selection; naive cells were then positively selected on CD45RA, and the negative fraction formed the memory subset. After blood collection by leukapheresis, PBMCs were isolated using Ficoll-Histopaque density gradient centrifugation and then cryopreserved in the vapor phase of liquid nitrogen. Analytical flow cytometry was used to check the purity and quantity of each magnetically sorted T cell population. From each sorted fraction, genomic DNA was isolated and quantified by UV absorbance on a Nanodrop 2000c. This TCR was recovered from a woman in her twenties or thirties in good health. Sequenced sample: memory CD4+ T cells sorted from blood. The label giving this sample's cell subset or site can be read as: CD45RA-negative fraction.

The CDR3: CASSPGQGAGNTIYF. The nucleotides are TGTGCCAGCTCACCGGGACAGGGGGCTGGAAACACCATATATTTT. The V gene is TRBV18 and the J gene is TRBJ1-3; 11 of the junction bases match TRBD1. V has 3 bases trimmed and J has 2 bases trimmed; junction bases matching no gene number 0. Counted from cysteine to phenylalanine, this CDR3 has 15 amino acids. Only CDR3 DNA is held: 45 bases, read in frame from base 1. As encoded in the germline V gene, CDR1 is KGHSH while CDR2 is LQKENI.